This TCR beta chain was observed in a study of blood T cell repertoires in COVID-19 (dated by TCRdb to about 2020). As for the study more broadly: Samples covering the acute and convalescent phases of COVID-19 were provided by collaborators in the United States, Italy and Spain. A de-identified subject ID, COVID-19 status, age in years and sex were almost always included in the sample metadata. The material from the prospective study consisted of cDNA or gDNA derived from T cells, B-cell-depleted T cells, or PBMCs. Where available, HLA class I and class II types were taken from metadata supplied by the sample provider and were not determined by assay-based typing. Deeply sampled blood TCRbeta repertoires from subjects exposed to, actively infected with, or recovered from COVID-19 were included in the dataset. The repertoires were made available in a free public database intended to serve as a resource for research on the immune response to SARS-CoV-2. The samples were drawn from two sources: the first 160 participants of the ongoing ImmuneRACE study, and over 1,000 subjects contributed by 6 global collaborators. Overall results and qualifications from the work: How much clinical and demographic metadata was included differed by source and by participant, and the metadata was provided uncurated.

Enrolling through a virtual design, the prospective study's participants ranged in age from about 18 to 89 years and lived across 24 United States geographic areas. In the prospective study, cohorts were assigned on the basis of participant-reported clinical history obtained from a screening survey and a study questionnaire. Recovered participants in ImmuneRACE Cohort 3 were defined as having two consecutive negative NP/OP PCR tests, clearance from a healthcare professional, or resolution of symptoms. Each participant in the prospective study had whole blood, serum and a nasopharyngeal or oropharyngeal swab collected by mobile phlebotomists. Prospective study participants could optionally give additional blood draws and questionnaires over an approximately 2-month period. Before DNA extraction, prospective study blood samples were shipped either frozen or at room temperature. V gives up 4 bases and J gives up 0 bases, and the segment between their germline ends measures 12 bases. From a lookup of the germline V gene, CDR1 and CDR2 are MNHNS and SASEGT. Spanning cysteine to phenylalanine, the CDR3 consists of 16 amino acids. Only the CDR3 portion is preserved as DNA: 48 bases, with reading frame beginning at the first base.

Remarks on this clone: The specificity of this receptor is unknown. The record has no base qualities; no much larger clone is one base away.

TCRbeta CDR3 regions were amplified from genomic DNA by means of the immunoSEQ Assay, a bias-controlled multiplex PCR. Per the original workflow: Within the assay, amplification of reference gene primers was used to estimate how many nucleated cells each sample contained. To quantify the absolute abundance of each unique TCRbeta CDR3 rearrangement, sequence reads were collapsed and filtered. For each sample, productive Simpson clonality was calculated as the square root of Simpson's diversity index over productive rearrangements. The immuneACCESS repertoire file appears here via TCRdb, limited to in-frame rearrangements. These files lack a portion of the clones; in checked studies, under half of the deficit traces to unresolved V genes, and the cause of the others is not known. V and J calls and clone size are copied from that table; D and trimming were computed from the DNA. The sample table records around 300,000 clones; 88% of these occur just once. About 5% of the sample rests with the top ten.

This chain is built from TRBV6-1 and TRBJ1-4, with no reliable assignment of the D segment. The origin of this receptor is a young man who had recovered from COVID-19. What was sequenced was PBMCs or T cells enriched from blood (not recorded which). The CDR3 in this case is CASSGGVLPTNEKLFF. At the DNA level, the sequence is TGTGCCAGCAGTGGCGGGGTTCTCCCAACTAATGAAAAACTGTTTTTT.